This T cell receptor beta chain derives from a study of cytomegalovirus exposure and HLA in healthy donors. Study conclusions and caveats: An analysis that was carried out later associated 16,951 TCR beta sequences with HLA alleles at 0.05 false discovery rate. A later analysis linked a missense variant in DCLRE1C to the trimming of TCR beta V and J genes.

CDR1 and CDR2 (germline): SGHVS, FQNEAQ. The CDR3 consists of 15 residues. V was shortened by 1 base and J by 3 bases, with 12 bases between the two germline ends. PCR primers comprised 60 Vbeta and 13 Jbeta primers. Original processing methods: In a later analysis, the count reached tens of millions of unique TCR beta chains, with around 11 million shared. The table came from immunoSEQ multiplex PCR; TCRdb's copy has only in-frame clones and leaves some out. That table is the source of V, J and clone size, and D and trimming were worked out from the DNA. The top ten clones hold about 1.7% of a sample with 150,000 to 200,000 clones, about 88% of them seen once. For this clone: Its antigen is unknown.

J is TRBJ1-2 and V is TRBV7-8; D is perhaps TRBD1 (5 bases). Sequencing was done on a sample of PBMCs. The TCR sequence derives from a woman aged 18-29 years in good health and CMV-seronegative. The CDR3 coding sequence is TGTGCCAGCAGCTTAGAACAGGCTACCCACTATGGCTACACCTTC. Its translation is CASSLEQATHYGYTF.